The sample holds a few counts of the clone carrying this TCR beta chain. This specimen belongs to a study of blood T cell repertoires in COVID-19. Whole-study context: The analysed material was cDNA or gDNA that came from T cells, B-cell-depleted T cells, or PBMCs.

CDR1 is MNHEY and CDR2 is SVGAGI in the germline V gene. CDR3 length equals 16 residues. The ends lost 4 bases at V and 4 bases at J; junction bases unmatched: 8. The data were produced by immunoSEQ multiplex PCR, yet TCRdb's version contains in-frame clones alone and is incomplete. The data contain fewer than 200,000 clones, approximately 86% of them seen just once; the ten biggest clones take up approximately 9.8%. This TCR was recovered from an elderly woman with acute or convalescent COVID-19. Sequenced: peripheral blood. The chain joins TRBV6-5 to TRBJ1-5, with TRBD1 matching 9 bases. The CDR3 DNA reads TGTGCCAGCAGTTCTTCAATTGGACAGGGGAATCAGCCCCAGCATTTT. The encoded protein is CASSSSIGQGNQPQHF.